This T cell receptor (beta chain) was captured in a study of T cell responses to AZD1222 COVID-19 vaccine (dated by TCRdb to about 2021). Describing the broader study: TCR sequencing was performed for about 250 trial participants, of whom 200 to 210 were given two doses of AZD1222 and around 25 were given two doses of MenACWY control vaccine. Trial participants were enrolled by age into 18-55, 56-69 and 70-plus year subgroups, with about 150, 27 and 61 TCR-sequenced participants respectively. Beyond this particular receptor, the publication reports: Because no day 14 peak-response samples were available, the repertoires could be characterized only after the peak T cell response. Epitopes outside the regions mutated in the B.1.351 and B.1.1.7 variants were reportedly recognized by nearly half of the unique spike-specific TCRs. A significant rise in spike-specific TCR breadth and depth was observed after two AZD1222 doses relative to day 0 and relative to MenACWY recipients. Participants were mostly white British and included more females than males, and it was suggested by the authors that clonal diversity may have been underestimated. In the small 56-69-year group, the increase in depth fell short of significance, most likely because of low power. Only five to seven AZD1222 recipients were SARS-CoV-2 seropositive at baseline, limiting conclusions about previously exposed vaccinees. CD4 TCRs associated with the vaccine covered the entire spike protein, and the dominant responses were in regions 160-218 and 743-854.

The CDR3 regions of human TCRbeta chains were subjected to immunosequencing. Per the source publication's procedure: TCRs in the repertoires were matched against a reference library of SARS-CoV-2-specific TCRs that had been generated with the MIRA antigen-specificity platform. Breadth meant the fraction of unique TCRs that were SARS-CoV-2-associated, whereas depth meant the fraction of total T cells that were SARS-CoV-2-associated. Each spike-specific TCR was assigned to its reactive spike region and to a CD4 or CD8 class using the MIRA data. Log10-transformed breadth and depth values were compared by one-way ANOVA with Sidak's multiple comparisons tests. TCRdb retrieved this table from immuneACCESS and kept in-frame rearrangements only. Not all clones are present; in checked studies, unresolved V genes account for under half, and no reason is known for the remainder. V and J calls and clone size follow that table, whereas D and trimming were derived from the DNA. This sample comprises roughly 60,000 clones, roughly 80% of them detected only once. Of the sample, 3.5% to 4.5% falls within the top ten clones.

The meaning of the sample's time point label: about 28 days (+/-7) after the second vaccine dose. AZD1222 recipients given second doses at about 4 weeks or at about 12 weeks were pooled, since spike-specific TCR depth and breadth were not found to differ between the two schedules. Samples from vaccinated people were obtained from the UK trials COV001 and COV002, which included a single-blind randomized controlled phase 2/3 trial of AZD1222 (ChAdOx1 nCoV-19) in healthy adults. Trial participant PBMC samples were collected at day 0 and day 28 after the second dose for TCRbeta chain sequencing. This clone has only one observation. The antigen this receptor binds is unknown. No much larger clone is present one base from it, and per-base qualities are unavailable. Trimming costs V 0 bases and J 5 bases, and their ends lie 13 bases apart. Including the terminal cysteine and phenylalanine, the CDR3 comprises 15 residues. The CDR3 DNA has 45 bases and is translated from base 1. CDR1 and CDR2 were assigned from the germline V gene as SQVTM and ANQGSEA.

The source was peripheral blood, collected 28 days after the second AZD1222 dose. The TCR sequence derives from an adult who received the AZD1222 COVID-19 vaccine. Here the chain combines TRBV29-1 and TRBJ2-2, with the D gene uncertain. The CDR3: CSVEDGGVRTGELFF. The DNA sequence is given as TGCAGCGTTGAAGATGGTGGAGTTAGAACCGGGGAGCTGTTTTTT.